This record looks at one TCR beta chain sequence and its context. This clonotype was picked up a small number of times. Its antigen target is currently unknown. Qualities for individual bases were not recorded, and no much larger clone is one base off. These data come from a study (dated by TCRdb to between 2015 and 2016). Trimming removed 5 bases from V and 6 bases from J, leaving 17 bases between the germline ends. The germline V gene specifies SGHTA as CDR1 and FQGNSA as CDR2. The CDR3 sequence holds 14 residues, the cysteine and phenylalanine included. Left in the record is the CDR3 DNA by itself, 42 bases read in frame from the first base. To prepare the library, RT-PCR was applied. Sequencing relied on an Illumina MiSeq. TCRdb reran the public reads through fastp at Q25 and MiXCR, keeping productive beta chains. Every distinct CDR3 protein forms one entry, paired with its most common genes and DNA. The sample includes hundreds of thousands of distinct CDR3 sequences, with 14% observed a single time. The ten largest clones represent roughly 3.9% of the sample.

Sequenced: memory CD4+ T cells from blood. The receptor comes from a female donor in good health, serving as a healthy control. This receptor chain uses TRBV7-2 and TRBJ2-7; the D gene cannot be resolved reliably. The CDR3 protein is CASSRTGDSGEQYF. The DNA reads TGTGCCAGCAGCCGGACCGGAGATTCCGGCGAGCAGTACTTC.